The clone carrying this T cell receptor (beta chain) was found a few times. What it binds is not known. It was with a sample-barcoded 5' primer and a J-beta primer mix that a second PCR of roughly 7 to 12 cycles was run. One entry per CDR3 protein results from TCRdb running MiXCR on the 5' RACE reads. The repertoire holds over 700,000 distinct CDR3 sequences, with about 55% as singletons. The sample comes from a study of blood T cells in healthy people across ages. Study findings and constraints: With donor CMV status unknown, expanded clonotype changes were possibly confounded.

Individuals who donated were healthy Caucasians from Russia aged roughly 6 to 100. The CDR3 runs to 14 residues. J gave up 2 bases and V 4 bases, and 3 bases lay outside the gene matches. CDR1 is MNHNS, CDR2 SASEGT, per germline. The sample was blood. V gene TRBV6-1 combines with J gene TRBJ2-7, with 9 bases that match TRBD1. This TCR was sampled from a man older than 75 in good health. The CDR3 sequence: CASSVRDRAYEQYF. In nucleotides, the CDR3 is TGTGCCAGCAGTGTCCGGGACAGGGCCTACGAGCAGTACTTC.